The 9 T cell receptor beta chains reported below all come from one sample, sequenced in a study of blood T cell repertoires in COVID-19. Profiled with immunoSEQ multiplex PCR; TCRdb holds only in-frame clones, not every one. Of about 270,000 clones in the sample, approximately 90% were seen once. Sequencing was done on a sample of PBMCs or T cells enriched from blood (not recorded which). Source of these receptors: a man between 35 and 55 years old who had been exposed to COVID-19.

The chain is built from TRBV28 and TRBJ1-1; a weak D match, TRBD1 (5 bases). Germline V gene data show CDR1 as MDHEN and CDR2 as SYDVKM. V was clipped by 5 bases and J by 2 bases, with 15 bases between them. This CDR3 has 15 residues. The CDR3 sequence is CASSPSDWGNTEAFF. The CDR3 region has the DNA TGTGCCAGCAGTCCCTCCGATTGGGGCAACACTGAAGCTTTCTTT.

The chain links TRBV6-6 to TRBJ2-7; possible D gene TRBD2, 5 bases. V was cut by 0 bases and J by 0 bases, with 12 bases left in between. The germline V gene encodes CDR1 MNHNY and CDR2 SVGAGI (reference sequence). The CDR3 is made up of 16 amino acids. The CDR3 nucleotides are TGTGCCAGCAGTTACTCTGGGGAGCGCATCTCCTACGAGCAGTACTTC. Amino acids: CASSYSGERISYEQYF.

V and J are TRBV24-1 and TRBJ2-1; D is uncertain. The V end lost 3 bases, the J end lost 4 bases, and 9 bases lay between the germline ends. This CDR3 is 14 amino acids long. Germline assignment: CDR1 KGHDR and CDR2 SFDVKD. The CDR3 DNA reads as TGTGCCACCAGTGATGCTCCTACGTACAATGAGCAGTTCTTC. Residues: CATSDAPTYNEQFF.

This chain connects TRBV6-5 to TRBJ1-1; tentative D call: TRBD1 (5 bases). The length of the CDR3 is 14 residues. V was trimmed by 4 bases and J by 4 bases, leaving 13 bases between them. Germline V gene sequence: CDR1 MNHEY, CDR2 SVGAGI. The CDR3 here is CASSSGLFGTEAFF. In DNA, the CDR3 is TGTGCCAGCAGTTCAGGGTTGTTTGGCACTGAAGCTTTCTTT.

The chain uses TRBV5-6 and TRBJ1-1; 7 bases agree with TRBD1. This CDR3 has 13 residues. J gave up 4 bases and V 7 bases, and 7 bases lay outside the gene matches. The germline V gene has CDR1 SGHDT and CDR2 YYEEEE. CDR3 residues: CASGRQGGTEAFF. The CDR3 DNA sequence: TGTGCCAGCGGCAGACAGGGCGGCACTGAAGCTTTCTTT. Complete variable domain (other parts from reference TRBV5-6 and TRBJ1-1): DAGVTQSPTHLIKTRGQQVTLRCSPKSGHDTVSWYQQALGQGPQFIFQYYEEEERQRGNFPDRFSGHQFPNYSSELNVNALLLGDSALYLCASGRQGGTEAFFGQGTRLTVV.

J is TRBJ2-2 and V is TRBV24-1, with 9 bases aligning to TRBD1. The CDR3 length is 16 residues. The V gene end was trimmed by 4 bases and the J gene end by 1 base; junction bases not matched to a gene: 3. Germline loops: CDR1 KGHDR, CDR2 SFDVKD. This chain's CDR3 is CATSDSGQGNTGELFF. As DNA, the CDR3 is TGTGCCACCAGTGACTCGGGACAGGGGAACACCGGGGAGCTGTTTTTT.

The chain has TRBV4-1 and TRBJ1-2; D gene uncertain. CDR3 size: 17 residues. V was clipped by 0 bases and J by 7 bases, with 21 bases between them. The germline V gene has CDR1 MGHRA and CDR2 YSYEKL. The CDR3 nucleotides are TGCGCCAGCAGCCAAGATCAAGGAGCGGGCGATATGAGTGGCTACACCTTC. Protein product: CASSQDQGAGDMSGYTF.

The genes are TRBV27 and TRBJ2-6; 8 bases match TRBD1. The CDR3 length is 18 residues. CDR1 is MNHEY and CDR2 is SMNVEV in the germline V gene (reference sequence). After removal of 7 bases from V and 3 bases from J, the junction contained 14 bases not matched to a gene. The CDR3 loop is CASTLRAGGGYGANVLTF. The CDR3 DNA sequence: TGTGCCAGCACCCTTCGTGCAGGGGGCGGGTATGGGGCCAACGTCCTGACTTTC.

Here the CDR3 reads CASGRDRGGGYTF. The CDR3, as DNA: TGTGCCAGCGGAAGAGACAGGGGTGGAGGCTACACCTTC. The V and J genes are TRBV28 and TRBJ1-2, with TRBD1 matching 8 bases. The CDR3 is made up of 13 amino acids. Germline V CDR1 and CDR2: MDHEN, SYDVKM. After removal of 8 bases from V and 8 bases from J, the junction contained 10 bases not matched to a gene.